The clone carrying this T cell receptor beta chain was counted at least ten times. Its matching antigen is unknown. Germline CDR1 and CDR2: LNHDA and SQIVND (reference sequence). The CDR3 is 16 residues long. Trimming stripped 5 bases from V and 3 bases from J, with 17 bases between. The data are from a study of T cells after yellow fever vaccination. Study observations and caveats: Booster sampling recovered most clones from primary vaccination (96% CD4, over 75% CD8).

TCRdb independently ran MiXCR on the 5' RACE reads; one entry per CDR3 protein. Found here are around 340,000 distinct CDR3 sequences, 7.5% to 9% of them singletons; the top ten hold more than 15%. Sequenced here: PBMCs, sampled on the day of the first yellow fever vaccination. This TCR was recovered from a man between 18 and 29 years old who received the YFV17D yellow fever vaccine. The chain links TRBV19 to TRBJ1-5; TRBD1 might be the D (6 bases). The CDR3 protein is CASSQRGGQINQPQHF. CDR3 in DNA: TGTGCCAGTAGTCAAAGGGGTGGACAGATCAATCAGCCCCAGCATTTT. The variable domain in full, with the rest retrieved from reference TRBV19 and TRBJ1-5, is DGGITQSPKYLFRKEGQNVTLSCEQNLNHDAMYWYRQDPGQGLRLIYYSQIVNDFQKGDIAEGYSVSREKKESFPLTVTSAQKNPTAFYLCASSQRGGQINQPQHFGDGTRLSIL.